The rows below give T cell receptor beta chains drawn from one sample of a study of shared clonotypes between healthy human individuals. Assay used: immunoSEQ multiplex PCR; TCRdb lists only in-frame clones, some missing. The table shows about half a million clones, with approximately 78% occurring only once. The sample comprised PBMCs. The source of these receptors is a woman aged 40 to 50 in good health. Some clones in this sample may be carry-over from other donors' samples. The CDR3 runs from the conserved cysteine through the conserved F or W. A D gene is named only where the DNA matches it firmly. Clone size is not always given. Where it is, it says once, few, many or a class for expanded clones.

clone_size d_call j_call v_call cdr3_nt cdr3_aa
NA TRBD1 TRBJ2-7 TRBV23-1 TGCGCCAGCAGTCAATCGGGGACAGGTGATTACGAGCAGTACTTC CASSQSGTGDYEQYF
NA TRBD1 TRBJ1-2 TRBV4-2 TGTGCCAGCAGCCAAGTTCAGGGGGTCGGCTACACCTTC CASSQVQGVGYTF
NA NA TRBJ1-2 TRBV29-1 TGCAGCGTTGAAGAGGACGGCTACACCTTC CSVEEDGYTF
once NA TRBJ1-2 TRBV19 TGTGCCAGTAGTACCTACCACAGGGATGGCTACACCTTC CASSTYHRDGYTF
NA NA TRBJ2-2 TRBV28 TGTGCCAGCGGGTCGGGTCTCACCGGGGAGCTGTTTTTT CASGSGLTGELFF
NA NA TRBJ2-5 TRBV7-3 TGTGCCAGCAGCTTAATGGGACGAGAAGAGACCCAGTACTTC CASSLMGREETQYF
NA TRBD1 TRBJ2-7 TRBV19 TGTGCCAGTAAACGGACAGGGGTCCACGAGCAGTACTTC CASKRTGVHEQYF
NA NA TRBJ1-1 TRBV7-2 TGTGCCAGCAGCTTACTCGGACCGATGAACACTGAAGCTTTCTTT CASSLLGPMNTEAFF
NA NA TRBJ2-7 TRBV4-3 TGCGCCAGCAGCCAAGATTTAGGAGCCTACGAGCAGTACTTC CASSQDLGAYEQYF
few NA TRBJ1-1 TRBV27 TGTGCCAGCAGTTTGGCCGCCCTCACCGGTCAGGGGAACACTGAAGCTTTCTTT CASSLAALTGQGNTEAFF
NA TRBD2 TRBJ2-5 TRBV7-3 TGTGCCAGCAGCCGACTAGCGGGACCGTGGGAGACCCAGTACTTC CASSRLAGPWETQYF
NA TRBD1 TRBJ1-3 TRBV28 TGTGCCAGCAGTTTATACAGGGGGCGCGGAAACACCATATATTTT CASSLYRGRGNTIYF
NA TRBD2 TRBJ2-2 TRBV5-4 TGTGCCAGCAGCCCTACTCCTAGCGGGAGGGCGGCCGGGGAGCTGTTTTTT CASSPTPSGRAAGELFF
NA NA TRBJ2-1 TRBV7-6 TGTGCCAGCAGCGAGATCAACAATGAGCAGTTCTTC CASSEINNEQFF
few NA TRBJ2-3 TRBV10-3 TGTGCCATCAGGTCTACAGGGTGGGGCACAGATACGCAGTATTTT CAIRSTGWGTDTQYF
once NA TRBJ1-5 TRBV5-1 TGCGCCAGCAGCTCCGGGACATTAAATCAGCCCCAGCACTTT CASSSGTLNQPQHF
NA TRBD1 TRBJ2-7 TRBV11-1 TGTGCCAGCAGCGCCGGATCCGGGACAGTCCCCTACGAGCAGTACTTC CASSAGSGTVPYEQYF
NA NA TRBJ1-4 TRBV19 TGTGCCAGTACCCCCTGGGCGGGCGAAAAACTGTTTTTT CASTPWAGEKLFF
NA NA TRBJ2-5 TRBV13 TGTGCCAGCAGCCACAAAACAGGTTCCCCGTACCGCCAAGAGACCCAGTACTTC CASSHKTGSPYRQETQYF
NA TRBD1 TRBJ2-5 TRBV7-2 TGTGCCAGCAGCACCTACAGGGGGTCCCAAGAGACCCAGTACTTC CASSTYRGSQETQYF
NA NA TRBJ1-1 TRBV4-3 TGCGCCAGCAGCCGGGGGGGGCTGGCTGAAGCTTTCTTT CASSRGGLAEAFF
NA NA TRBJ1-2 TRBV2 TGTGCCAGCAGTGAACAGGGGAACTATGGCTACACCTTC CASSEQGNYGYTF
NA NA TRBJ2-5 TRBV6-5 TGTGCCAGCAAACCTGGGACAAGATGGCAAGAGACCCAGTACTTC CASKPGTRWQETQYF
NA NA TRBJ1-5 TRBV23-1 TGCGCCAGTGTGGGTGGGGTAAGACAGCCCCAGCATTTT CASVGGVRQPQHF
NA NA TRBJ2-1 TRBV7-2 TGTGCCAGCAGCTTAGGCAGGGCTAACAATGAGCAGTTCTTC CASSLGRANNEQFF
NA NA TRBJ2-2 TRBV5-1 TGCGCCAGCAGCCGGGACACTTCGAACACCGGGGAGCTGTTTTTT CASSRDTSNTGELFF
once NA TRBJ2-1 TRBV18 TGTGCCAGCTCACCACTTGGGGGGTCCTCCTACAATGAGCAGTTCTTC CASSPLGGSSYNEQFF
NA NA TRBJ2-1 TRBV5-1 TGCGCCAGCAATCTCGGGACAAGAAGCGAGCAGTTCTTC CASNLGTRSEQFF
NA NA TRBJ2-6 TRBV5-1 TGCGCCAGCAGCTTGGGGCCCCCTGGGGCCAACGTCCTGACTTTC CASSLGPPGANVLTF
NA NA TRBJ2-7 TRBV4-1 TGCGCCAGCAGCCCGTCCCAGCGTAGCGACGAGCAGTACTTC CASSPSQRSDEQYF
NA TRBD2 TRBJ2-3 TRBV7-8 TGTGCCAGCAGCCAGCGGGGGGTCCTAACCACAGATACGCAGTATTTT CASSQRGVLTTDTQYF
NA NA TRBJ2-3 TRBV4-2 TGTGCCAGCAGCCAAGATACGGGCCCTAGCACAGATACGCAGTATTTT CASSQDTGPSTDTQYF
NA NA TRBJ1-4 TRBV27 TGTGCCAGCAGCCAGACCCCAGACAAGGAGGGAATAGGAAAACTGTTTTTT CASSQTPDKEGIGKLFF
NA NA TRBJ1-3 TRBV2 TGTGCCAGCAGTGAAGCGGGCAGGGGTGGAAACACCATATATTTT CASSEAGRGGNTIYF
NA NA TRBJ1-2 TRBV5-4 TGTGCCAGCAGCTTGGTCGGTAGCCAGGGTCATGGCTACACCTTC CASSLVGSQGHGYTF
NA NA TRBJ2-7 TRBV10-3 TGTGCCATCAGTGGGGCAACCTCTACAACCTACGAGCAGTACTTC CAISGATSTTYEQYF
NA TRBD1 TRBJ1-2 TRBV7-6 TGTGCCAGCAGCCGCGGGACAGGGTACGGCTACACCTTC CASSRGTGYGYTF
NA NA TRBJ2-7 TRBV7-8 TGTGCCAGCAGCCCGCGGGGGACAGCCTCCGGGCAGTACTTC CASSPRGTASGQYF
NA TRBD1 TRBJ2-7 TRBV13 TGTGCCAGCAGATCCAGGGGGCGTAGCGAGCAGTACTTC CASRSRGRSEQYF
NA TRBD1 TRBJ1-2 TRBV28 TGTGCCAGCAGTTTATTGGGGACAGGGGAGGGCTATGGCTACACCTTC CASSLLGTGEGYGYTF
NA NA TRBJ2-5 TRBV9 TGTGCCAGCAGCGTAGGAGGCACTAACGTGGCGGAGACCCAGTACTTC CASSVGGTNVAETQYF
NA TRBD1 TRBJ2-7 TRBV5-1 TGCGCCAGCAGCCCTCGGACAGGGGGCGACGAGCAGTACTTC CASSPRTGGDEQYF
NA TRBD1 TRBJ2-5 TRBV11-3 TGTGCCAGCAGCCCAGACAGGGGAAAGACCCAGTACTTC CASSPDRGKTQYF
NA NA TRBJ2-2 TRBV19 TGTGCCAGTAGTTTGAGTGGCGGGGCGAACACCGGGGAGCTGTTTTTT CASSLSGGANTGELFF
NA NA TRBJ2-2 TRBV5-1 TGCGCCAGCAGCTTGGCCCTCGGGGGGCCCGGGGAGCTGTTTTTT CASSLALGGPGELFF